This T cell receptor (beta chain) was identified in a study of T-cell memory formation after mild COVID-19 listed by TCRdb under 2021. Notes on the research overall: TCR sequence clusters from the two donors were largely donor specific. T-cell clones expanding and contracting after mild COVID-19 in a couple of donors were tracked by longitudinal TCRalpha and TCRbeta repertoire sequencing. The cohort was made up of two young adult volunteers, one female and one male, who were previously healthy.

Sequencing used an Illumina NovaSeq 6000. TCRalpha and TCRbeta cDNA libraries were built by 5'RACE with constant-segment primers, adding sample barcodes and unique molecular identifiers. RNA was extracted from every sample with Trizol reagent. Amplification of the libraries took two PCR steps, and the second step added a second sample barcode plus Illumina TruSeq adapters. The libraries were sequenced on an Illumina NovaSeq using 2 x 150 bp paired-end reads. As for the original processing: Reads were demultiplexed and collapsed into UMI-guided consensus sequences with migec v1.2.7. With mixcr v2.1.11, UMI consensuses were aligned to TRA and TRB V and J templates and assembled into clonotypes. Clonotypes were classified as expanded or contracted when called significant by both edgeR and NoisET, with noise models trained on biological replicates. For edgeR calls, a false discovery rate-adjusted p below 0.01 and a log2 fold-change threshold of 1 were applied. As an exploratory analysis of dynamics, max-normalized trajectories of the 1000 most abundant clonotypes were examined by PCA with hierarchical clustering. Each responding clone was given a CD4 or CD8 phenotype based on the CD4+ and CD8+ repertoires, which had been sequenced separately. The raw public reads went through TCRdb reprocessing: fastp at Q25, MiXCR clone calling, in-frame beta chains kept. Under each unique CDR3 protein, matching rows form one entry showing the most common genes and DNA. In this record, the V and J calls reflect TCRdb's handling and not the investigators' own analysis. Here the sample has some 190,000 distinct CDR3 sequences; around 15% occur a single time. The ten largest clones add up to roughly 1.9% of the sample.

The full study reports these points: Contracting CD4+ clones were located mainly in the CM and EM memory subsets, whereas CD8+ clones were found to be enriched in EMRA. Only a couple of mild cases were covered by the study, and larger cohorts that include severe cases with pre-infection samples were considered necessary. Some responding clones were detected in pre-infection memory, suggesting pre-existing cross-reactive memory T cells joined the SARS-CoV-2 response. Whether the second-wave clones peaking on day 37 were SARS-CoV-2 specific was not confirmed. Clones contracting from day 15 to 85 had balanced CD4/CD8 phenotypes, while a second wave expanding from day 15 to 37 was biased towards CD4+.

A word on this clonotype: It has no known antigen specificity. Base qualities are not provided; no much larger clone lies one nucleotide away.

Ficoll-Paque density gradient centrifugation was used to isolate PBMCs. V is clipped by 4 bases and J by 9 bases, and the sequence between their germline boundaries is 16 bases long. From its cysteine to its phenylalanine, the CDR3 spans 13 amino acids. Only the CDR3 part of the read is kept: 39 bases, read in frame from the first base. CDR1 is given as DFQATT and CDR2 as SNEGSKA, both from the germline V gene (reference sequence). The rearrangement joined TRBV20-1 to TRBJ2-1, with the D gene not clear enough to name. The TCR was taken from an adult woman who had mild COVID-19 (a few samples of this study predate the infection). The sample titles of this study are shuffled in the database, so cell type and time point are left out; the donor was told from shared clones. Specimen: PBMCs or a T cell subset sorted from them (not recorded which). The DNA sequence follows: TGCAGTGCTAATCAAGGTCCGCCCGGTGAGCAGTTCTTC. Translated, it reads CSANQGPPGEQFF.